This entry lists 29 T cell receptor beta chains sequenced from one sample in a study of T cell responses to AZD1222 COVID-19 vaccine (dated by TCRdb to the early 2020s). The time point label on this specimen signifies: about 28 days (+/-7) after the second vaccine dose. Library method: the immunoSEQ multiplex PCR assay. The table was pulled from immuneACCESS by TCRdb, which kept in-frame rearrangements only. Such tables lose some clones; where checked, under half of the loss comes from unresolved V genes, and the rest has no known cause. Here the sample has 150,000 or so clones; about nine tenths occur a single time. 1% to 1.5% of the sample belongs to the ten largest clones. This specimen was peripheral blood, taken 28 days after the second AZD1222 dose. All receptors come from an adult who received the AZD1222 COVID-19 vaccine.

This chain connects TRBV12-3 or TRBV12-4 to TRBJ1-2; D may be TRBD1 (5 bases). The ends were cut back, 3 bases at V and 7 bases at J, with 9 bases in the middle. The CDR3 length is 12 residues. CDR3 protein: CASSFTGFGYTF. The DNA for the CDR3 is TGTGCCAGCAGTTTTACAGGCTTTGGCTACACCTTC.

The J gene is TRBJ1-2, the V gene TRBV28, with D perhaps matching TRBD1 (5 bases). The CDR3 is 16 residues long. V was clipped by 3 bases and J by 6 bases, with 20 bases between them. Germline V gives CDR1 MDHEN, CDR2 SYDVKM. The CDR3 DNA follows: TGTGCCAGCAGTTTTACCCCCGGTGCTCGGGGGGATGGCTACACCTTC. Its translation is CASSFTPGARGDGYTF.

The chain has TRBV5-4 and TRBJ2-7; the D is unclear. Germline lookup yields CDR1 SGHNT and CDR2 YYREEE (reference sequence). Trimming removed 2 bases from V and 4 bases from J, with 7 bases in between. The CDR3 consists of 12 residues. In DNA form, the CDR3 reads TGTGCCAGCAGCTTCGACCTGTACGAGCAGTACTTC. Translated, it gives CASSFDLYEQYF. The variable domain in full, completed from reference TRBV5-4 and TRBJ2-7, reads ETGVTQSPTHLIKTRGQQVTLRCSSQSGHNTVSWYQQALGQGPQFIFQYYREEENGRGNFPPRFSGLQFPNYSSELNVNALELDDSALYLCASSFDLYEQYFGPGTRLTVT.

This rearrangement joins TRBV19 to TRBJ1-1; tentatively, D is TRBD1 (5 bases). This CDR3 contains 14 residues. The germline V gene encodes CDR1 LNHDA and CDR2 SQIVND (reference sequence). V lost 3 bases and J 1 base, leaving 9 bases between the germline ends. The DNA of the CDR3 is TGTGCCAGTAGTATGTCAGGGCCGAACACTGAAGCTTTCTTT. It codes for CASSMSGPNTEAFF.

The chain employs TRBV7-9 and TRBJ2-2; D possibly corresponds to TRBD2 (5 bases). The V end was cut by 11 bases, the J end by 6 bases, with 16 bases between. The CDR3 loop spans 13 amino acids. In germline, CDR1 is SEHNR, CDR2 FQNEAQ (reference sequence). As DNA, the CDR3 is TGTGCCGTAGGAAGGGAGAGTTCCGGGGAGCTGTTTTTT. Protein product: CAVGRESSGELFF.

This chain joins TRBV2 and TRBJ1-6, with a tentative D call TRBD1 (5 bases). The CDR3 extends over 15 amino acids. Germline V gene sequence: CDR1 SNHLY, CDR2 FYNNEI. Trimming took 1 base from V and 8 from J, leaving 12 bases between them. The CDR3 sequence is CASSEEGQGDSPLHF. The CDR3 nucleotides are TGTGCCAGCAGTGAAGAAGGCCAGGGTGATTCACCCCTCCACTTT.

CDR3 sequence reads: CATSDSTRYEQYF. CDR3 nucleotide sequence: TGTGCCACCAGTGATTCCACGCGGTACGAGCAGTACTTC. This chain uses TRBV24-1 with TRBJ2-7; D remains ambiguous. Germline CDR1 is KGHDR and CDR2 is SFDVKD. This CDR3 region has 13 residues. Trimming removed 2 bases from V and 4 bases from J, with 8 bases in between.

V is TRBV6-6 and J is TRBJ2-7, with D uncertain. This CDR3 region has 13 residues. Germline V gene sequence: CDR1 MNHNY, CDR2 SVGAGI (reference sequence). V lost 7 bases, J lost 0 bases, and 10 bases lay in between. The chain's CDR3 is CASTAPSSYEQYF. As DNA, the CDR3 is TGTGCCAGCACTGCGCCGAGCTCCTACGAGCAGTACTTC.

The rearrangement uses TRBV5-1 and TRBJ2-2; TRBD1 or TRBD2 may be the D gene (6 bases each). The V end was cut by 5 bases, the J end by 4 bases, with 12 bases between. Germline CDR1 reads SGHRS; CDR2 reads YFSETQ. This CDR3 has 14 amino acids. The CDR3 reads CASRRGGGTGELFF. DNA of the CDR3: TGCGCCAGCAGACGAGGGGGAGGCACCGGGGAGCTGTTTTTT.

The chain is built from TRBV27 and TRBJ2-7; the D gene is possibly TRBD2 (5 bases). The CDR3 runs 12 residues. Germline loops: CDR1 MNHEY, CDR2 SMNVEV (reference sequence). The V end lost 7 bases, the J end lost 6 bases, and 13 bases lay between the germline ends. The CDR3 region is CASTRASGEQYF. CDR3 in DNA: TGTGCCAGCACGCGGGCGTCGGGCGAGCAGTACTTC.

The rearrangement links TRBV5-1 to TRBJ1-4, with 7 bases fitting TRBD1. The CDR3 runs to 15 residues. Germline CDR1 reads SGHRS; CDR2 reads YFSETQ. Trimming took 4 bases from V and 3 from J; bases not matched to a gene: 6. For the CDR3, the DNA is TGCGCCAGCAGCATCTCAGGGGGGCCTAATGAAAAACTGTTTTTT. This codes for CASSISGGPNEKLFF.

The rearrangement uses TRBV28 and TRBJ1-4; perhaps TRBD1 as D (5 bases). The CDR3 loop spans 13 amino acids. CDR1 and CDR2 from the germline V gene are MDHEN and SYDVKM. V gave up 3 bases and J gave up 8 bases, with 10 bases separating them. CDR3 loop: CASSFQGYEKLFF. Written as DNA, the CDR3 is TGTGCCAGCAGTTTTCAGGGTTACGAAAAACTGTTTTTT.

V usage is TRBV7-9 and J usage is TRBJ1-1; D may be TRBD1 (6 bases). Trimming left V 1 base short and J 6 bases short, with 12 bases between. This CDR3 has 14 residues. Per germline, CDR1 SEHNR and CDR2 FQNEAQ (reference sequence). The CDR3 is CASSLVLGGAEAFF. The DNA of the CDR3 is TGTGCCAGCAGCTTAGTACTCGGGGGCGCTGAAGCTTTCTTT.

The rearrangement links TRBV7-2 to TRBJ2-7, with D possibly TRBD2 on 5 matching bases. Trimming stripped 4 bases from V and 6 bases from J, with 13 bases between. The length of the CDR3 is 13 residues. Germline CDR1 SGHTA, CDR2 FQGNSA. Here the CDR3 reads CASSSSALGEQYF. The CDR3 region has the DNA TGTGCCAGCAGCTCGTCGGCACTAGGCGAGCAGTACTTC.

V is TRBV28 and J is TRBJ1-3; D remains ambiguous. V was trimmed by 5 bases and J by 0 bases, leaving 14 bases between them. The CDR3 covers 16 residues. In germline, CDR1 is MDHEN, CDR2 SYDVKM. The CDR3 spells CASSRPRGSSGNTIYF. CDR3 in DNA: TGTGCCAGCAGTCGGCCCCGTGGGAGCTCTGGAAACACCATATATTTT.

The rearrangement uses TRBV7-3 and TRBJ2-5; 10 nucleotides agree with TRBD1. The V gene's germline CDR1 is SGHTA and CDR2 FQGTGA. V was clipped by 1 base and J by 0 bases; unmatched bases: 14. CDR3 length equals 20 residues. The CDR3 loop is CASSLNPVGLGQGYQETQYF. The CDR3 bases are TGTGCCAGCAGCTTAAACCCAGTGGGACTGGGACAGGGGTACCAAGAGACCCAGTACTTC. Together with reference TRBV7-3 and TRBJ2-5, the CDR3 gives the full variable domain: GAGVSQTPSNKVTEKGKYVELRCDPISGHTALYWYRQSLGQGPEFLIYFQGTGAADDSGLPNDRFFAVRPEGSVSTLKIQRTERGDSAVYLCASSLNPVGLGQGYQETQYFGPGTRLLVL.

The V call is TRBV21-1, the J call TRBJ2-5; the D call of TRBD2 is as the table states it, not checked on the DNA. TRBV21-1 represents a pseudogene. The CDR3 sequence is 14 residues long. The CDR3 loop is CASRIRRIQETQYF. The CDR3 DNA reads TGTGCCAGCAGAATAAGGCGGATCCAAGAGACCCAGTACTTC.

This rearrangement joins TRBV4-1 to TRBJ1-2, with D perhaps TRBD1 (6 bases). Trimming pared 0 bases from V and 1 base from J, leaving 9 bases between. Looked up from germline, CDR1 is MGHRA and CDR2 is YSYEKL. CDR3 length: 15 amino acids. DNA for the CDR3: TGCGCCAGCAGCCAAGAGGGGGCAAATAACTATGGCTACACCTTC. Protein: CASSQEGANNYGYTF.

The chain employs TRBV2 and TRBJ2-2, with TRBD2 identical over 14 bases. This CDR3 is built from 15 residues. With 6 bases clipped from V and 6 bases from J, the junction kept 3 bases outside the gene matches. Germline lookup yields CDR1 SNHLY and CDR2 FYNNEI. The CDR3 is CASRGLAGGPGELFF. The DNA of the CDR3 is TGTGCCAGCAGAGGACTAGCGGGAGGCCCCGGGGAGCTGTTTTTT.

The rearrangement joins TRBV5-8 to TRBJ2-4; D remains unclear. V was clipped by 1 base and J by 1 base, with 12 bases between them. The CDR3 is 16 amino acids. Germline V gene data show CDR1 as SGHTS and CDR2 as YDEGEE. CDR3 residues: CASSLRFPLAKNIQYF. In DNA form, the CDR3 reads TGTGCCAGCAGCTTGAGATTCCCCCTGGCCAAAAACATTCAGTACTTC. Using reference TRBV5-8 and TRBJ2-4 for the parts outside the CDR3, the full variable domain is EAGVTQSPTHLIKTRGQQATLRCSPISGHTSVYWYQQALGLGLQFLLWYDEGEERNRGNFPPRFSGRQFPNYSSELNVNALELEDSALYLCASSLRFPLAKNIQYFGAGTRLSVL.

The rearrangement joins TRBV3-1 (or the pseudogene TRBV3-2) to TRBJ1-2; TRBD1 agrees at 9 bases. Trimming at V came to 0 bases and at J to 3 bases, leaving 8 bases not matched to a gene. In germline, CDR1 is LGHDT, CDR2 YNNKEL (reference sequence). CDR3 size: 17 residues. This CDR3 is CASSQERSTGGHYGYTF. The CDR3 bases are TGTGCCAGCAGCCAAGAGAGGTCGACAGGGGGTCACTATGGCTACACCTTC.

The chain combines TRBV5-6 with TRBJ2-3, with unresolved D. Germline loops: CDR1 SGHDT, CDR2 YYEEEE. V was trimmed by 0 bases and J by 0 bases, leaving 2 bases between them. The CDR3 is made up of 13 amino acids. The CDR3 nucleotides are TGTGCCAGCAGCTTGGGCAGCACAGATACGCAGTATTTT. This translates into CASSLGSTDTQYF.

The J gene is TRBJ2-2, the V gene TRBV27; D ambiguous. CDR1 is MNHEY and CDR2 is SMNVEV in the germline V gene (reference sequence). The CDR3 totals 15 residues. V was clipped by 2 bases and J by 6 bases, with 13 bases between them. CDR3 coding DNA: TGTGCCAGCAGTTTAACGGCCATTGGGCCCGGGGAGCTGTTTTTT. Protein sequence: CASSLTAIGPGELFF.

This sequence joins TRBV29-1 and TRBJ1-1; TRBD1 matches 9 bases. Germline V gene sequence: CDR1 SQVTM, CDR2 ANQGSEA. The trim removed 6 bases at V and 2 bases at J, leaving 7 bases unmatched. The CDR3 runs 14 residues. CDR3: CSVAGTGINTEAFF. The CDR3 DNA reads TGCAGCGTGGCAGGGACAGGGATAAACACTGAAGCTTTCTTT.

The DNA of the CDR3 is TGTGCCAGTAGTACCCGGGAGGGACGCCAGCCCCAGCATTTT. Amino acids: CASSTREGRQPQHF. The chain employs TRBV19 and TRBJ1-5, with D tentatively TRBD1 (5 bases). Germline CDR1 is LNHDA and CDR2 is SQIVND (reference sequence). This CDR3 has 14 amino acids. The ends were cut back, 4 bases at V and 7 bases at J, with 14 bases in the middle.

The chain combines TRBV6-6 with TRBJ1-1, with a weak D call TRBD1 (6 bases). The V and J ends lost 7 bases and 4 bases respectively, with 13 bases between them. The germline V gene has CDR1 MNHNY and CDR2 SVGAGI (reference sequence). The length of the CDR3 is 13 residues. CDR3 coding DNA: TGTGCCAGCATAACAGGGCTTCGCACTGAAGCTTTCTTT. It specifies CASITGLRTEAFF.

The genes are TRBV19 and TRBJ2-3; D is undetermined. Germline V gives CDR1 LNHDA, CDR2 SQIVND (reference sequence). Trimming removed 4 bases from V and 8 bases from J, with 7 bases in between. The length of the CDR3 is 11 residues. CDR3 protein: CASSNRRTQYF. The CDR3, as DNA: TGTGCCAGTAGTAACAGACGTACGCAGTATTTT.

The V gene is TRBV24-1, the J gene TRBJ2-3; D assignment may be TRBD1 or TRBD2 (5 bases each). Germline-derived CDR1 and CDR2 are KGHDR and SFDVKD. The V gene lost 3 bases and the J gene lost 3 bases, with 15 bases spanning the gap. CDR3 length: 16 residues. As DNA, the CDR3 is TGTGCCACCAGTGATCTACCGGGACCCACGACAGATACGCAGTATTTT. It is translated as CATSDLPGPTTDTQYF.

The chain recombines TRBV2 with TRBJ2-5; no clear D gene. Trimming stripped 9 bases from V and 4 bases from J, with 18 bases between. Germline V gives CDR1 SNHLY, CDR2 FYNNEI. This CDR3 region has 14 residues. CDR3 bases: TGTGCCAGGGAGTTATGGAGTCCGGGAGAGACCCAGTACTTC. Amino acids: CARELWSPGETQYF.